The clone carrying this TCR beta chain was recorded a few times. This sample was taken from a study of blood T cells in healthy people across ages. Trimming left V 9 bases short and J 4 bases short, with 8 bases between. This CDR3 has 11 amino acids. Germline V gene data show CDR1 as MGHDK and CDR2 as SYGVNS. PCR was performed a second time for about 7 to 11 cycles using a sample-barcoded 5' primer and a J-beta primer mix. TCRdb re-derived calls from the 5' RACE reads in MiXCR, one entry per CDR3 protein. The sample shows 600,000 to 1,000,000 distinct CDR3 sequences, 20% to 30% of them seen only once. This sample also belongs to another study, concerning T cells of mothers and their children. From that paper: Pairs that are related and pairs that are unrelated have TCR recombination output shaped similarly by thymic selection.

The chain links TRBV25-1 to TRBJ2-3; D remains ambiguous. The receptor comes from a boy under 18 in good health. Sequenced: blood. CDR3 protein: CARVRSDTQYF. CDR3 bases: TGTGCCAGGGTCCGGTCAGATACGCAGTATTTT.